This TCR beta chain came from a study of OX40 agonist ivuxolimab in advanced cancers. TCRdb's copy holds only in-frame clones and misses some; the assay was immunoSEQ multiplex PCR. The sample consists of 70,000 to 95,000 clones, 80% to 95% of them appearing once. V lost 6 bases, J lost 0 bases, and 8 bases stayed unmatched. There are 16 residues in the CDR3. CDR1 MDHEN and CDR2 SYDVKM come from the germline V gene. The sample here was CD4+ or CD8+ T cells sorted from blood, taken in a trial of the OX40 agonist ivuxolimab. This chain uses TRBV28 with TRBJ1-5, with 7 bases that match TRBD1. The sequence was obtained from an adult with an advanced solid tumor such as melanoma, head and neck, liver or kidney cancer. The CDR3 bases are TGTGCCAGCAGGTTAGGGGGCGCGAATAGCAATCAGCCCCAGCATTTT. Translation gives CASRLGGANSNQPQHF. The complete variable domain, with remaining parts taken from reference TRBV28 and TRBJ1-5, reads DVKVTQSSRYLVKRTGEKVFLECVQDMDHENMFWYRQDPGLGLRLIYFSYDVKMKEKGDIPEGYSVSREKKERFSLILESASTNQTSMYLCASRLGGANSNQPQHFGDGTRLSIL.